Following are 22 T cell receptor beta chains from one sample sequenced in a study of blood T cell repertoires in COVID-19 (TCRdb year 2020). The method was the immunoSEQ multiplex PCR assay. TCRdb carries this immuneACCESS record with in-frame sequences only. Its versions omit some clonotypes, under half of them owing to an unresolved V gene in the studies checked, with the rest unexplained. The sample profile shows about 120,000 clones; approximately 74% of them were found once. The ten largest make up 5.5% of the sample. The sample comprised peripheral blood. The source of these receptors is a man in his sixties with acute or convalescent COVID-19.

The chain combines TRBV11-3 with TRBJ1-6; TRBD1 aligns across 7 bases. The CDR3 sequence is 15 residues long. Per the germline V gene, CDR1 is SGHNT and CDR2 is YENEEA. The junction had 11 bases not matched to a gene; V was cut back by 4 bases and J by 11 bases. The CDR3 bases are TGTGCCAGCAGCTCACAGAGACAGGGAGGTCCACCCCTCCACTTT. Its protein is CASSSQRQGGPPLHF.

The chain uses TRBV7-3 and TRBJ1-3; TRBD1 matches 9 bases. V lost 5 bases to trimming and J lost 2 bases; unmatched junction nucleotides: 4. Germline CDR1 is SGHTA and CDR2 is FQGTGA. This CDR3 has 15 residues. The CDR3 DNA reads TGTGCCAGCAGCGCAACAGGGGGCCCTGGAAACACCATATATTTT. Residues: CASSATGGPGNTIYF.

This chain links TRBV9 with TRBJ2-7, with 8 positions matching TRBD1. Germline-derived CDR1 and CDR2 are SGDLS and YYNGEE. The length of the CDR3 is 16 residues. J lost 0 bases, V lost 4 bases, and 9 bases had no gene match. The CDR3 DNA follows: TGTGCCAGCAGCCCTCAGAGGACAGGGATCTCCTACGAGCAGTACTTC. Encoded protein: CASSPQRTGISYEQYF.

The chain links TRBV11-2 to TRBJ2-4; maybe TRBD1 (7 bases). The CDR3 has 16 amino acids. From germline, CDR1 is SGHAT and CDR2 FQNNGV. Trimming pared 4 bases from V and 7 bases from J, leaving 20 bases between. The CDR3 DNA sequence: TGTGCCAGCAGCTCAGCAGGGGGGCCACGCCAGAACATTCAGTACTTC. This translates into CASSSAGGPRQNIQYF.

This chain connects TRBV5-4 to TRBJ2-2; TRBD2 agrees at 13 bases. The germline gives CDR1 SGHNT, CDR2 YYREEE (reference sequence). The CDR3 consists of 17 residues. The trim removed 4 bases at V and 6 bases at J, leaving 9 bases unmatched. The CDR3 DNA reads as TGTGCCAGCAGCCCCGGAGGACTAGCGGGAGTGGCCGGGGAGCTGTTTTTT. Amino acids: CASSPGGLAGVAGELFF.

The J gene is TRBJ1-1, the V gene TRBV7-8; D is ambiguous. This CDR3 spans 14 amino acids. Germline V CDR1 and CDR2: SGHVS, FQNEAQ. The V and J ends lost 4 bases and 2 bases respectively, with 11 bases between them. The CDR3 sequence is CASSSHVHNTEAFF. CDR3 coding DNA: TGTGCCAGCAGCTCACACGTTCATAACACTGAAGCTTTCTTT.

This chain joins TRBV5-1 and TRBJ2-1; 7 bases map to TRBD2. Looked up from germline, CDR1 is SGHRS and CDR2 is YFSETQ. Germline trimming cut 6 bases from V and 0 bases from J; bases unmatched to any gene: 3. The CDR3 covers 14 residues. The DNA for the CDR3 is TGCGCCAGCACAAGCGGGGACTCCTACAATGAGCAGTTCTTC. Protein product: CASTSGDSYNEQFF.

This clone was recorded a few times. This rearrangement joins TRBV24-1 to TRBJ1-2; D ambiguous. The CDR3 is made up of 15 amino acids. The germline CDR1 and CDR2 sequences are KGHDR and SFDVKD. The V gene lost 4 bases and the J gene lost 8 bases, with 19 bases spanning the gap. CDR3 in amino acids: CATSEASGYIGGYTF. The DNA for the CDR3 is TGTGCCACCAGTGAGGCATCCGGGTATATCGGAGGCTACACCTTC.

Only a few counts were recorded for this clone. In DNA form, the CDR3 reads TGTGCCAGCAGCCAAGTAGGTAGTGAGGGGGCCCACTATGGCTACACCTTC. Its protein is CASSQVGSEGAHYGYTF. The chain uses TRBV4-2 and TRBJ1-2; 7 bases are shared with TRBD1. The germline gives CDR1 LGHNA, CDR2 YNFKEQ. Trimming cost V 1 base and J 3 bases; bases outside gene matches: 11. CDR3 length: 17 amino acids.

CDR3 nucleotide sequence: TGTGCCAGCAGCTTGAACTCTCGGCCGGGGGTCTACAATGAGCAGTTCTTC. It encodes CASSLNSRPGVYNEQFF. V usage is TRBV5-6 and J usage is TRBJ2-1; D perhaps matches TRBD2 (6 bases). CDR3 length equals 17 residues. Between the trimmed V and J ends, which lost 1 base and 3 bases, there was a span of 17 bases. The germline CDR1 and CDR2 sequences are SGHDT and YYEEEE.

This chain links TRBV3-1 (or the pseudogene TRBV3-2) with TRBJ1-1, with TRBD1 matching 8 bases. Germline CDR1 reads LGHDT; CDR2 reads YNNKEL (reference sequence). V dropped 5 bases and J dropped 4; count of bases not matched to a gene: 3. CDR3 length: 13 amino acids. CDR3 loop: CASSFDRGTEAFF. CDR3 nucleotide sequence: TGTGCCAGCAGCTTCGACAGGGGCACTGAAGCTTTCTTT.

V usage is TRBV5-1 and J usage is TRBJ2-5; 10 bases line up with TRBD2. Losses at the gene ends were 4 bases for V and 4 bases for J; bases not matched to a gene: 7. Germline V CDR1 and CDR2: SGHRS, YFSETQ. The CDR3 totals 15 residues. CDR3 loop: CASSSPSGRAETQYF. The CDR3 coding sequence is TGCGCCAGCAGCAGTCCAAGCGGGAGGGCAGAGACCCAGTACTTC.

The sample holds one count of this clone. The chain carries TRBV19 and TRBJ1-3, with TRBD1 as a possible D gene (6 bases). From germline, CDR1 is LNHDA and CDR2 SQIVND (reference sequence). Between the trimmed V and J ends, which lost 7 bases and 0 bases, there was a span of 19 bases. The CDR3 is 17 residues long. CDR3 sequence: CASNRAGDSGSGNTIYF. Here the CDR3 DNA reads TGTGCCAGTAATCGGGCAGGGGATTCCGGCTCTGGAAACACCATATATTTT.

The chain carries TRBV6-6 and TRBJ2-7; D remains ambiguous. The CDR3 spans 13 residues. Trimming shortened V by 1 base and J by 3 bases, and 7 bases separated the two germline ends. Germline V gene data show CDR1 as MNHNY and CDR2 as SVGAGI (reference sequence). The CDR3 sequence is CASSYLADYEQYF. The CDR3, as DNA: TGTGCCAGCAGTTACTTGGCGGACTACGAGCAGTACTTC.

The chain has TRBV14 and TRBJ1-2; D is ambiguous. V was trimmed by 3 bases and J by 6 bases, leaving 11 bases between them. This CDR3 comprises 13 residues. Per germline, CDR1 SGHDN and CDR2 FVKESK. The CDR3 bases are TGTGCCAGCAGCCAGTCAGGCTTGGATGGCTACACCTTC. Its translation is CASSQSGLDGYTF. The full variable domain, its missing parts supplied by reference TRBV14 and TRBJ1-2, is EAGVTQFPSHSVIEKGQTVTLRCDPISGHDNLYWYRRVMGKEIKFLLHFVKESKQDESGMPNNRFLAERTGGTYSTLKVQPAELEDSGVYFCASSQSGLDGYTFGSGTRLTVV.

This chain joins TRBV19 and TRBJ1-1, with 11 nucleotides matching TRBD1. The CDR3 spans 14 residues. Germline values: CDR1 LNHDA, CDR2 SQIVND (reference sequence). After removal of 6 bases from V and 5 bases from J, the junction contained 5 bases not matched to a gene. The CDR3 DNA follows: TGTGCCAGTAGGGCCGGGACAGGGGGGACTGAAGCTTTCTTT. It translates to CASRAGTGGTEAFF. The full variable domain, its missing parts supplied by reference TRBV19 and TRBJ1-1, is DGGITQSPKYLFRKEGQNVTLSCEQNLNHDAMYWYRQDPGQGLRLIYYSQIVNDFQKGDIAEGYSVSREKKESFPLTVTSAQKNPTAFYLCASRAGTGGTEAFFGQGTRLTVV.

Regarding this clone: Other nucleotide sequences from this sample produce the same CDR3. The gene calls are TRBV10-2 and TRBJ2-7; weak D call: TRBD1 (6 bases). The CDR3 is made up of 12 amino acids. V lost 6 bases and J 3 bases, leaving 9 bases between the germline ends. Germline V gene sequence: CDR1 WSHSY, CDR2 SAAADI. The chain's CDR3 is CASRQGSYEQYF. In DNA, the CDR3 is TGCGCCAGCAGACAGGGAAGCTACGAGCAGTACTTC.

The gene calls are TRBV27 and TRBJ1-5; TRBD1 matches 10 bases. Trimming took 7 bases from V and 2 from J; bases not matched to a gene: 8. This CDR3 has 16 amino acids. CDR1 and CDR2 from the germline V gene are MNHEY and SMNVEV (reference sequence). The CDR3 loop reads CASTRQGAVGNQPQHF. DNA of the CDR3: TGTGCCAGCACCCGACAGGGGGCTGTAGGCAATCAGCCCCAGCATTTT.

The chain combines TRBV7-6 with TRBJ2-7; 7 bases agree with TRBD2. Germline CDR1 is SGHVS and CDR2 is FNYEAQ. With V trimmed by 6 bases and J by 3 bases, 8 bases remained unmatched. The CDR3 extends over 14 amino acids. This chain's CDR3 is CASSSRAGIYEQYF. Here the CDR3 DNA reads TGTGCCAGCAGTTCAAGAGCGGGAATCTACGAGCAGTACTTC. Variable domain in full (rest from reference TRBV7-6 and TRBJ2-7): GAGVSQSPRYKVTKRGQDVALRCDPISGHVSLYWYRQALGQGPEFLTYFNYEAQQDKSGLPNDRFSAERPEGSISTLTIQRTEQRDSAMYRCASSSRAGIYEQYFGPGTRLTVT.

The V gene is TRBV24-1, the J gene TRBJ2-2; 7 bases map to TRBD2. V lost 4 bases and J lost 5; bases outside the gene matches: 9. CDR3 length equals 16 residues. The germline V gene encodes CDR1 KGHDR and CDR2 SFDVKD. The CDR3 reads CATSDPVAGDTGELFF. The CDR3 region has the DNA TGTGCCACCAGTGACCCAGTTGCGGGGGATACCGGGGAGCTGTTTTTT.

The chain carries TRBV5-6 and TRBJ2-7; D call uncertain. V was cut by 0 bases and J by 2 bases, with 9 bases left in between. Germline-derived CDR1 and CDR2 are SGHDT and YYEEEE. CDR3 size: 14 residues. CDR3 sequence (DNA): TGTGCCAGCAGCTTGGAATATATAACCTACGAGCAGTACTTC. The encoded protein is CASSLEYITYEQYF.

CDR3 loop: CASSVQENTGELFF. The CDR3 region has the DNA TGTGCCAGCAGCGTTCAGGAGAACACCGGGGAGCTGTTTTTT. This chain joins TRBV7-8 and TRBJ2-2; D remains unclear. Germline V gene sequence: CDR1 SGHVS, CDR2 FQNEAQ. V was shortened by 5 bases and J by 1 base, with 8 bases between the two germline ends. This CDR3 region has 14 residues.